The TCR beta chain under discussion was sequenced for a study of CD8+ T cells in alopecia areata. On the study more broadly: For the treated group, dosing was oral tofacitinib at 5 to 10 mg twice daily.

After isolation, RNA underwent reverse transcription to generate cDNA as the sequencing template. The table came from immunoSEQ multiplex PCR; TCRdb's copy has only in-frame clones and leaves some out. The table includes roughly 250,000 clones, roughly 69% detected once. The germline gives CDR1 SGHVS, CDR2 FNYEAQ. This CDR3 is built from 13 residues. V was cut by 2 bases and J by 5 bases, with 9 bases left in between. The V and J genes are TRBV7-6 and TRBJ2-5; maybe TRBD2 (6 bases). The sequences come from CD4+ T cells sorted from blood, collected at week 0. The sequence derives from a human donor with alopecia areata. This CDR3 is CASSLPLAETQYF. In DNA, the CDR3 is TGTGCCAGCAGCTTACCCCTAGCGGAGACCCAGTACTTC.